Listed below are T cell receptor beta chains from one sample, sequenced in a study of prognosis after radiotherapy for stage I lung cancer. TCRdb analysed the multiplex PCR reads with MiXCR anew, one entry per CDR3 protein. Of around 18,000 distinct CDR3 sequences in the sample, approximately 29% are singletons; the top ten hold roughly 30%. The input for sequencing was PBMCs, taken before or after stereotactic body radiation therapy (not recorded which). The receptors were gathered from a donor at least 50 years old with non-small cell lung cancer. The CDR3 runs from the conserved cysteine through the conserved F or W. D genes are given only for firm matches. Some rows mark clone size as missing; the rest say once, few, many or name a class of expanded clone.

>TRBD2|TRBV25-1|many|TRBJ2-3
CASSEYRTSGYTDTQYF
TGTGCCAGCAGTGAATACCGGACTAGCGGTTACACAGATACGCAGTATTTT
>.|TRBV5-6|.|TRBJ1-4
CASSAGTLNEKLFF
TGTGCCAGCAGCGCCGGGACTCTTAATGAAAAACTGTTTTTT
>.|TRBV6-1|.|TRBJ1-5
CASRGTNQHKHF
TGTGCCAGCAGGGGGACCAATCAGCACAAGCATTTT
>.|TRBV7-6|many|TRBJ1-3
CASRPNSGNTIYF
TGTGCCAGCAGACCAAACTCTGGAAACACCATATATTTT
>TRBD1|TRBV6-1|.|TRBJ2-4
CASSATLTGTGNIQYF
TGTGCCAGTAGTGCAACATTGACCGGGACAGGAAACATTCAGTACTTC
>TRBD2|TRBV6-1|many|TRBJ2-7
CASSGRLGGTYEQYF
TGTGCCAGCAGTGGAAGGTTGGGGGGGACCTACGAGCAGTACTTC
>.|TRBV15|many|TRBJ1-5
CATSRDPSGGQPQHF
TGTGCCACCAGCAGAGATCCTTCGGGGGGTCAGCCCCAGCATTTT
>.|TRBV11-2|.|TRBJ1-3
CASSPGHFLRNTIYF
TGTGCCAGTAGCCCAGGGCACTTCCTCCGAAACACCATATATTTT
>TRBD1|TRBV6-1|.|TRBJ2-2
CANTRQGKAGELFF
TGTGCCAACACCAGACAGGGGAAGGCCGGGGAGCTGTTTTTT
>TRBD2|TRBV29-1|many|TRBJ2-2
CSVENSFRGAGELFF
TGCAGCGTTGAAAACTCCTTCCGGGGGGCCGGGGAGCTGTTTTTT
>TRBD2|TRBV19|many|TRBJ2-7
CASKLPPFRQDHSGRAHEQYF
TGTGCCAGTAAACTCCCCCCATTCCGACAGGACCATAGCGGGAGGGCCCACGAGCAGTACTTC
>.|TRBV2|many|TRBJ1-6
CASRGVRNSPLHF
TGTGCCAGCCGAGGGGTACGGAATTCACCCCTCCACTTT
>.|TRBV28|medium-sized|TRBJ1-2
CASSPPGRESGYTF
TGTGCCAGCAGCCCCCCGGGCAGGGAGAGCGGCTACACCTTC
>.|TRBV7-8|many|TRBJ1-5
CASSLAGSYQPQHF
TGTGCCAGCAGCTTAGCGGGTTCCTATCAGCCCCAGCATTTT
>TRBD1|TRBV2|many|TRBJ1-1
CASSGNRGRGTEAFF
TGTGCCAGCAGTGGGAACAGGGGGCGCGGGACTGAAGCTTTCTTT
>.|TRBV6-8|medium-sized|TRBJ1-2
CASSYSLRYGYTF
TGTGCCAGCAGCTACTCTCTTCGCTATGGCTACACCTTC
>TRBD2|TRBV20-1|.|TRBJ2-7
CSARDKASGIVRYEQYF
TGCAGTGCTAGAGATAAAGCTAGCGGGATCGTACGATACGAGCAGTACTTC
>TRBD1|TRBV6-1|medium-sized|TRBJ1-6
CATQGASYNSPLHF
TGTGCCACGCAGGGGGCTTCCTATAATTCACCCCTCCACTTT
>.|TRBV5-6|.|TRBJ2-7
CASSGRLGEQYF
TGTGCCAGCAGCGGGCGCCTTGGCGAGCAGTACTTC
>.|TRBV7-3|many|TRBJ2-5
CASSLGQSVGETQYF
TGTGCCAGCAGCTTAGGACAGTCTGTTGGTGAGACCCAGTACTTC
>TRBD2|TRBV5-1|many|TRBJ2-5
CASSLGLAGNQETQYF
TGCGCCAGCAGCTTGGGGCTAGCGGGTAACCAAGAGACCCAGTACTTC
>.|TRBV3-1|many|TRBJ2-7
CASSQEEGSYEQYF
TGTGCCAGCAGCCAAGAAGAGGGCTCCTACGAGCAGTACTTC
>.|TRBV9|.|TRBJ2-2
CASSVLSWRGAYTGELFF
TGTGCCAGCAGCGTTTTGAGCTGGAGAGGGGCGTACACCGGGGAGCTGTTTTTT
>.|TRBV20-1|.|TRBJ1-6
CRGAGPNSPLHF
TGCAGGGGGGCAGGACCGAATTCACCCCTCCACTTT
>.|TRBV5-4|many|TRBJ2-2
CASSSQTGATGELFF
TGTGCCAGCAGCTCCCAGACAGGAGCCACCGGGGAGCTGTTTTTT
>TRBD2|TRBV14|many|TRBJ2-1
CASSQFSGRAYNEQFF
TGTGCCAGCAGCCAGTTTAGCGGGAGGGCCTACAATGAGCAGTTCTTC
>TRBD1|TRBV4-1|many|TRBJ2-3
CASSRSGTGTDTQYF
TGCGCCAGCAGCCGTTCCGGGACAGGCACAGATACGCAGTATTTT
>.|TRBV6-1|.|TRBJ1-6
CASRANSPLHF
TGTGCCAGTAGGGCGAATTCACCCCTCCACTTT